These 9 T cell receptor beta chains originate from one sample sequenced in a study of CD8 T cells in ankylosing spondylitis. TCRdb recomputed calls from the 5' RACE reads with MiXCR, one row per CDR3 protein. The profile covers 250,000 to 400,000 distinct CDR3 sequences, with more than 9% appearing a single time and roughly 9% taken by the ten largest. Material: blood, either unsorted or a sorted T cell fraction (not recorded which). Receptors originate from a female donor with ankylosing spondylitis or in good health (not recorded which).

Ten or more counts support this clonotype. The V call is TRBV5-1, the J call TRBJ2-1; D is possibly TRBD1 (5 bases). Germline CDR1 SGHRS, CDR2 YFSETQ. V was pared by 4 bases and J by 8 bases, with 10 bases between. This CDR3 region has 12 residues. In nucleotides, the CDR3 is TGCGCCAGCAGCCCAGGGTGGCATGAGCAGTTCTTC. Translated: CASSPGWHEQFF.

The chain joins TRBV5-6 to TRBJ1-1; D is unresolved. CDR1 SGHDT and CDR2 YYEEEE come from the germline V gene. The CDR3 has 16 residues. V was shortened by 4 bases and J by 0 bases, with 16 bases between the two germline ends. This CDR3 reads CASSPWASHMNTEAFF. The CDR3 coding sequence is TGTGCCAGCAGCCCCTGGGCCTCTCACATGAACACTGAAGCTTTCTTT.

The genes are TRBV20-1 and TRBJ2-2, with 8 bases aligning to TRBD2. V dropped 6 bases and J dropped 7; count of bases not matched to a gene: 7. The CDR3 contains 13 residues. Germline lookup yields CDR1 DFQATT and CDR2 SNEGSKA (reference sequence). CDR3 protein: CSADGGASGELFF. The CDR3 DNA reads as TGCAGTGCCGACGGGGGGGCTAGCGGGGAGCTGTTTTTT.

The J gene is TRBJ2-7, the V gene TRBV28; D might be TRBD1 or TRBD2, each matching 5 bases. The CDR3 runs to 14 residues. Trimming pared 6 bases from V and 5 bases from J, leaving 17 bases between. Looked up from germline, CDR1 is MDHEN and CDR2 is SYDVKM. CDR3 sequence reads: CASRSGTSFNEQYF. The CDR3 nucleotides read TGTGCCAGCAGATCCGGGACGTCGTTCAACGAGCAGTACTTC.

CDR3: CASSLGTAGEQFF. The CDR3 DNA sequence: TGTGCCAGCAGCTTAGGGACAGCAGGGGAGCAGTTCTTC. The V gene is TRBV7-2, the J gene TRBJ2-1, with D possibly being TRBD1 (6 bases). The germline V gene has CDR1 SGHTA and CDR2 FQGNSA. The CDR3 sequence is 13 residues long. Trimming pared 1 base from V and 10 bases from J, leaving 11 bases between.

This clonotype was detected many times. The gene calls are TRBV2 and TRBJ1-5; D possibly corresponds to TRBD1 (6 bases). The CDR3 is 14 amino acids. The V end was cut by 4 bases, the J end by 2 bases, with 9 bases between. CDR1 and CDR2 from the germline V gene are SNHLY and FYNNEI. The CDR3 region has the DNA TGTGCCAGCAGTGCGGCAGGGGGCAATCAGCCCCAGCATTTT. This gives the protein CASSAAGGNQPQHF.

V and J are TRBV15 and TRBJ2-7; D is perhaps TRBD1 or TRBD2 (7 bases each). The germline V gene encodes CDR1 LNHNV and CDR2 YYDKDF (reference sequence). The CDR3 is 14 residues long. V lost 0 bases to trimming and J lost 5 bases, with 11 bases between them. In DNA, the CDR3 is TGTGCCACCAGCAGAGAACAGGGGAGGGACGAGCAGTACTTC. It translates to CATSREQGRDEQYF.

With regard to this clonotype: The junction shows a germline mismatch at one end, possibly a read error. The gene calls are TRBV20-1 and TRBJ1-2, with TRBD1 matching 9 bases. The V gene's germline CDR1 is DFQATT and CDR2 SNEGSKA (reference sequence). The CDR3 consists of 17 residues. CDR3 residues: CCAVGSDGDRATYGYTF. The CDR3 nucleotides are TGCTGTGCCGTCGGCTCCGATGGGGACAGGGCTACCTATGGCTACACCTTC.

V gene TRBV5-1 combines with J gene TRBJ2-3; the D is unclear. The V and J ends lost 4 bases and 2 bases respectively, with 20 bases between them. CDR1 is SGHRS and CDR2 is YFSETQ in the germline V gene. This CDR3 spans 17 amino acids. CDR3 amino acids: CASSNPPRQYLTDTQYF. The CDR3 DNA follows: TGCGCCAGCAGCAACCCCCCTAGGCAGTACCTCACAGATACGCAGTATTTT.